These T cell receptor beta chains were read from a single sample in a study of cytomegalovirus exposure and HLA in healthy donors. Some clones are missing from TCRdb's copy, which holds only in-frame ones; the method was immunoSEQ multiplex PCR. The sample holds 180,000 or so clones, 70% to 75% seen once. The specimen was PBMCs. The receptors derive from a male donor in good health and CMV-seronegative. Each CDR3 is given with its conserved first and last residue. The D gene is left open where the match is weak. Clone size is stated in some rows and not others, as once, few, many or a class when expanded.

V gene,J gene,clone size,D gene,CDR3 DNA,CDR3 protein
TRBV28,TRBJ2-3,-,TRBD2,TGTGCCAGCAGTCCTCGGACTAGCGGGACAGATACGCAGTATTTT,CASSPRTSGTDTQYF
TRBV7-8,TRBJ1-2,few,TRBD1,TGTGCCAGCAGCTTGGGACAGACTAACTATGGCTACACCTTC,CASSLGQTNYGYTF
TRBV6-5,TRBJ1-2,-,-,TGTGCCAGCAGTTACGCGGAATCTAACTATGGCTACACCTTC,CASSYAESNYGYTF
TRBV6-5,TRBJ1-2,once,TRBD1,TGTGCCAGCAGCTCCGACAGGGCAGGTGGCTACACCTTC,CASSSDRAGGYTF
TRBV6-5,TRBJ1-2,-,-,TGTGCCAGCAGTTACTCTCACAGTTCTAACTATGGCTACACCTTC,CASSYSHSSNYGYTF
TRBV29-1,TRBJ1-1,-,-,TGCAGCGCGTCAGACTTGAACACTGAAGCTTTCTTT,CSASDLNTEAFF
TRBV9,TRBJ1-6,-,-,TGTGCCAGCAGCGCCGGGGGGGATAATTCACCCCTCCACTTT,CASSAGGDNSPLHF
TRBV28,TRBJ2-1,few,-,TGTGCCAGCGGGAGTTTAAATGAGCAGTTCTTC,CASGSLNEQFF
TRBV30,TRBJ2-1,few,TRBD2,TGTGCCTGGAGTAAAAGAGAGCGGGGGGTATTGAATTATAATGAGCAGTTCTTC,CAWSKRERGVLNYNEQFF
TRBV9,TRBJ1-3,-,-,TGTGCCAGCAGCGTAGACGCGGGGCTGGACGGAAACACCATATATTTT,CASSVDAGLDGNTIYF
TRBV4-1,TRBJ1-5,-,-,TGCGCCAGCAGTGGGGTGGGAGGGACGGGTAGCAATCAGCCCCAGCATTTT,CASSGVGGTGSNQPQHF
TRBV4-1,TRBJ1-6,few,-,TGCGCCAGCAGCCAAGGGCGAGGGAGCAATTCACCCCTCCACTTT,CASSQGRGSNSPLHF
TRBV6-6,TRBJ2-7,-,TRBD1,TGTGCCAGCAGTTACTCGTTGGACAGGGGTGGCGACGAGCAGTACTTC,CASSYSLDRGGDEQYF
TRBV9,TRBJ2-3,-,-,TGTGCCAGCAGCGTAGCCCCCGGAGAGGATACGCAGTATTTT,CASSVAPGEDTQYF
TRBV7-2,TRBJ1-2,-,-,TGTGCCAGCAGCCCGAGTTCTAACTATGGCTACACCTTC,CASSPSSNYGYTF
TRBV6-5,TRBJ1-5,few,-,TGTGCCAGCAGTTATAGTGCAGGGTATCAGCCCCAGCATTTT,CASSYSAGYQPQHF